This is a list of T cell receptor beta chains from one sample in a study of blood T cell repertoires in COVID-19. Clones were read by immunoSEQ multiplex PCR, and TCRdb kept only the in-frame ones, dropping some. This repertoire shows about 120,000 clones, about 88% found once; its top ten account for approximately 1.5%. The sequencing sample was made of peripheral blood. The origin of the receptors is a man in his forties with acute or convalescent COVID-19. Both conserved end residues are part of each CDR3. A D gene is named only where the DNA matches it firmly. The size of a clone is reported for some rows only, either as once, few or many, or as a class for expanded clones.

v_gene,j_gene,d_gene,abundance,CDR3nt,CDR3aa
TRBV7-3,TRBJ2-3,-,-,TGTGCCAGCAGCTCCGGGACTCGCACAGATACGCAGTATTTT,CASSSGTRTDTQYF
TRBV6-4,TRBJ1-2,-,-,TGTGCCAGCAGTGACGAAGGGACGGGGGTCTATGGCTACACCTTC,CASSDEGTGVYGYTF
TRBV18,TRBJ2-5,TRBD1,-,TGTGCCAGCTCACCACGAGTAGGGGGCGAAGAGACCCAGTACTTC,CASSPRVGGEETQYF
TRBV28,TRBJ1-5,TRBD1,-,TGTGCCAGCAGTTTGGTGGGACAGGGGAGTCAGCCCCAGCATTTT,CASSLVGQGSQPQHF
TRBV4-2,TRBJ1-2,-,-,TGTGCCAGCAGCCTCGGGAGCCCCGTGTCCTCAGATCACTATGGCTACACCTTC,CASSLGSPVSSDHYGYTF
TRBV28,TRBJ2-7,-,-,TGTGCCAGCAGTTTGGCGCAGGTCGAGCAGTACTTC,CASSLAQVEQYF
TRBV18,TRBJ2-5,TRBD2,-,TGTGCCAGCTCACCCGCGGGAGCCTACAACCAAGAGACCCAGTACTTC,CASSPAGAYNQETQYF
TRBV2,TRBJ2-3,-,-,TGTGCCAGCAGTCCGACCGGAGCCGCGCAGTATTTT,CASSPTGAAQYF
TRBV6-5,TRBJ1-2,-,-,TGTGCCAGCAGTTACTCAGGCCAGGATAGCTATGGCTACACCTTC,CASSYSGQDSYGYTF
TRBV6-5,TRBJ1-1,-,-,TGTGCCAGCATGATGGGGGCAGGGGAAGAGGATGCTTTCTTT,CASMMGAGEEDAFF
TRBV9,TRBJ2-3,TRBD2,-,TGTGCCAGCAGCTCCCGTCGGGGGGGCACAGATACGCAGTATTTT,CASSSRRGGTDTQYF
TRBV18,TRBJ2-2,TRBD1,-,TGTGCCAGCTCACCTACTGGACAGGGGTTCGGCACCGGGGAGCTGTTTTTT,CASSPTGQGFGTGELFF
TRBV5-1,TRBJ2-7,-,-,TGCGCCAGCAGCTTTGCGGGCGGCGAGCAGTACTTC,CASSFAGGEQYF
TRBV18,TRBJ1-4,-,-,TGTGCCAGCTCACCTGGGGAGGGCACTAATGAAAAACTGTTTTTT,CASSPGEGTNEKLFF
TRBV20-1,TRBJ1-1,-,-,TGCAGTGCTAGCGGGGGGAGGAAGGCTTTCTTT,CSASGGRKAFF
TRBV4-1,TRBJ2-7,TRBD2,-,TGCGCCAGCAGCCAAGATCCCGGGGGGGTCCCCTACGAGCAGTACTTC,CASSQDPGGVPYEQYF
TRBV6-1,TRBJ2-7,-,-,TGTGCCAGCAGTGATACCTACGAGCAGTACTTC,CASSDTYEQYF
TRBV5-1,TRBJ2-3,-,-,TGCGCCAGCAGCTTGGTGCCTAGCGCTAGCACAGATACGCAGTATTTT,CASSLVPSASTDTQYF
TRBV7-7,TRBJ2-3,-,-,TGTGCTAGCAGCTTTAGCACCGCGGGAGATACGCAGTATTTT,CASSFSTAGDTQYF
TRBV6-5,TRBJ1-4,-,-,TGTGCCAGCAGCCCGGCCGGGGGGGCAGGAGAAAAACTGTTTTTT,CASSPAGGAGEKLFF
TRBV2,TRBJ2-2,-,-,TGTGCCAGCAAGGAGGAGGGGGGAGGGACCGGGGAGCTGTTTTTT,CASKEEGGGTGELFF
TRBV19,TRBJ1-5,-,-,TGTGCCAGTGTTAGGAGGAGCGGCAATCAGCCCCAGCATTTT,CASVRRSGNQPQHF
TRBV7-2,TRBJ2-1,TRBD2,few,TGTGCCAGCAGACTAGCGGTTGAGCAGTTCTTC,CASRLAVEQFF